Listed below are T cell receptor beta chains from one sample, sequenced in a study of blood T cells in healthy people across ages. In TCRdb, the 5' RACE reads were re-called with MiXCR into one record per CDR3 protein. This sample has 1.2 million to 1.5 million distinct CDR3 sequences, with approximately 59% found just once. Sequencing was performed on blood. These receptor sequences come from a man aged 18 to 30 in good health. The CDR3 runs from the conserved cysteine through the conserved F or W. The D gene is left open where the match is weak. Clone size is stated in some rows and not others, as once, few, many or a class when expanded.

CDR3: CSAGEGTGELFF; DNA: TGCAGCGCTGGGGAGGGTACCGGGGAGCTGTTTTTT; D: TRBD2; J: TRBJ2-2; length: 12; size: NA; V: TRBV29-1
CDR3: CSATGQGSYNEQFF; DNA: TGCAGCGCCACGGGACAGGGCTCCTACAATGAGCAGTTCTTC; D: TRBD1; J: TRBJ2-1; length: 14; size: NA; V: TRBV29-1
CDR3: CASTFLDRLNSPLHF; DNA: TGTGCCAGCACCTTTTTGGACAGGCTAAATTCACCCCTCCACTTT; D: TRBD1; J: TRBJ1-6; length: 15; size: NA; V: TRBV5-6
CDR3: CASRGGADTGELFF; DNA: TGTGCCAGCAGGGGGGGAGCGGACACCGGGGAGCTGTTTTTT; D: NA; J: TRBJ2-2; length: 14; size: NA; V: TRBV9
CDR3: CASSLGFSSASTDTQYF; DNA: TGTGCCAGCAGCTTAGGTTTTAGTAGCGCTAGCACAGATACGCAGTATTTT; D: NA; J: TRBJ2-3; length: 17; size: few; V: TRBV7-2
CDR3: CASSPRVSHEQFF; DNA: TGTGCCAGCAGCCCCCGTGTGTCCCATGAGCAGTTCTTC; D: NA; J: TRBJ2-1; length: 13; size: NA; V: TRBV11-1
CDR3: CAGSSIPGQGTQYF; DNA: TGTGCCGGCAGCTCTATACCGGGACAGGGGACCCAGTACTTC; D: TRBD1; J: TRBJ2-5; length: 14; size: few; V: TRBV7-2
CDR3: CSAPVGASGSYEQYF; DNA: TGCAGTGCTCCCGTGGGGGCTAGCGGGAGCTACGAGCAGTACTTC; D: TRBD2; J: TRBJ2-7; length: 15; size: NA; V: TRBV20-1
CDR3: CASSLNSGVTEKLFF; DNA: TGTGCCAGCAGCTTAAACTCAGGGGTGACTGAAAAACTGTTTTTT; D: NA; J: TRBJ1-4; length: 15; size: NA; V: TRBV11-2
CDR3: CSAKEEQETQYF; DNA: TGCAGTGCTAAGGAAGAGCAAGAGACCCAGTACTTC; D: NA; J: TRBJ2-5; length: 12; size: few; V: TRBV20-1
CDR3: CSSHPKGGNTEAFF; DNA: TGCAGCTCCCACCCCAAGGGAGGGAACACTGAAGCTTTCTTT; D: NA; J: TRBJ1-1; length: 14; size: NA; V: TRBV29-1
CDR3: CSVGQGEGTQYF; DNA: TGCAGCGTTGGACAGGGGGAGGGTACGCAGTATTTT; D: TRBD1; J: TRBJ2-3; length: 12; size: few; V: TRBV29-1
CDR3: CASRPFGNQPQHF; DNA: TGTGCCAGCAGGCCCTTTGGCAATCAGCCCCAGCATTTT; D: NA; J: TRBJ1-5; length: 13; size: NA; V: TRBV6-5
CDR3: CSATGAAEKLFF; DNA: TGCAGTGCTACCGGGGCGGCTGAAAAACTGTTTTTT; D: NA; J: TRBJ1-4; length: 12; size: NA; V: TRBV20-1
CDR3: CSVEPKGGTEAFF; DNA: TGCAGCGTTGAACCGAAGGGGGGGACTGAAGCTTTCTTT; D: NA; J: TRBJ1-1; length: 13; size: NA; V: TRBV29-1
CDR3: CSVEIATSSYEQYF; DNA: TGCAGCGTTGAGATCGCGACATCATCCTACGAGCAGTACTTC; D: NA; J: TRBJ2-7; length: 14; size: NA; V: TRBV29-1
CDR3: CASSSHPGLAGYSNTGELFF; DNA: TGTGCCAGCAGCTCTCATCCGGGACTAGCGGGATACTCGAACACCGGGGAGCTGTTTTTT; D: TRBD2; J: TRBJ2-2; length: 20; size: NA; V: TRBV3-1
CDR3: CASSFGWDRDQETQYF; DNA: TGTGCCAGCAGCTTCGGGTGGGACAGGGACCAAGAGACCCAGTACTTC; D: TRBD1; J: TRBJ2-5; length: 16; size: NA; V: TRBV7-9
CDR3: CASRRTGDYWHSPLHF; DNA: TGTGCCAGCCGCCGGACAGGGGATTATTGGCATTCACCCCTCCACTTT; D: TRBD1; J: TRBJ1-6; length: 16; size: NA; V: TRBV7-9
CDR3: CSATRHRMTGLRNEQFF; DNA: TGCAGTGCTACACGTCACCGGATGACGGGACTAAGGAATGAGCAGTTCTTC; D: TRBD2; J: TRBJ2-1; length: 17; size: NA; V: TRBV20-1
CDR3: CASSPAFGFEETQYF; DNA: TGTGCCAGCTCACCAGCCTTTGGGTTCGAAGAGACCCAGTACTTC; D: NA; J: TRBJ2-5; length: 15; size: once; V: TRBV18
CDR3: CASSFPLSTDTQYF; DNA: TGTGCCAGCAGTTTCCCGTTGAGCACAGATACGCAGTATTTT; D: NA; J: TRBJ2-3; length: 14; size: NA; V: TRBV12-3/TRBV12-4
CDR3: CASSFSSDENIQYF; DNA: TGTGCCAGCAGTTTCAGTAGCGACGAAAACATTCAGTACTTC; D: NA; J: TRBJ2-4; length: 14; size: few; V: TRBV12-3/TRBV12-4
CDR3: CASSQVDTSGYDEQFF; DNA: TGCGCCAGCAGCCAAGTGGATACTAGCGGGTATGATGAGCAGTTCTTC; D: TRBD2; J: TRBJ2-1; length: 16; size: few; V: TRBV4-1
CDR3: CSVHLAEEADTQYF; DNA: TGCAGCGTTCATCTAGCCGAAGAGGCAGATACGCAGTATTTT; D: NA; J: TRBJ2-3; length: 14; size: NA; V: TRBV29-1
CDR3: CAISDAVGRANYGYTF; DNA: TGTGCCATCAGTGATGCTGTGGGACGGGCTAACTATGGCTACACCTTC; D: NA; J: TRBJ1-2; length: 16; size: NA; V: TRBV10-3
CDR3: CASSSLPGTNEKLFF; DNA: TGTGCCAGCAGTTCGCTCCCGGGGACTAATGAAAAACTGTTTTTT; D: NA; J: TRBJ1-4; length: 15; size: NA; V: TRBV6-6
CDR3: CASSDSLTGSGVETQYF; DNA: TGTGCCAGCAGTGACTCCCTGACAGGGAGTGGTGTAGAGACCCAGTACTTC; D: TRBD1; J: TRBJ2-5; length: 17; size: NA; V: TRBV25-1
CDR3: CASSLEPDSYEQYF; DNA: TGCGCCAGCAGCTTGGAGCCAGACTCCTACGAGCAGTACTTC; D: NA; J: TRBJ2-7; length: 14; size: NA; V: TRBV5-1
CDR3: CATSRVGLVYTDTQYF; DNA: TGTGCCACCAGCAGAGTAGGGCTGGTGTACACAGATACGCAGTATTTT; D: NA; J: TRBJ2-3; length: 16; size: few; V: TRBV15
CDR3: CSAQDGGLYGYTF; DNA: TGCAGTGCCCAAGACGGGGGCCTCTATGGCTACACCTTC; D: NA; J: TRBJ1-2; length: 13; size: few; V: TRBV20-1
CDR3: CASSASRGVSEPQHF; DNA: TGTGCCAGCAGCGCCTCAAGAGGGGTCTCTGAGCCCCAGCATTTT; D: NA; J: TRBJ1-5; length: 15; size: few; V: TRBV5-5
CDR3: CASSQGLRGHYEQYF; DNA: TGCGCCAGCAGCCAAGGACTCCGCGGTCACTACGAGCAGTACTTC; D: NA; J: TRBJ2-7; length: 15; size: NA; V: TRBV4-3
CDR3: CASSPLTSGIQETQYF; DNA: TGTGCCAGCAGCCCCTTGACTAGCGGCATTCAAGAGACCCAGTACTTC; D: TRBD2; J: TRBJ2-5; length: 16; size: NA; V: TRBV3-1
CDR3: CASSLGAGINADTQYF; DNA: TGTGCCAGCTCACTCGGAGCAGGGATTAACGCAGATACGCAGTATTTT; D: NA; J: TRBJ2-3; length: 16; size: NA; V: TRBV12-3/TRBV12-4
CDR3: CASSRDTRETQYF; DNA: TGTGCCAGCAGCCGGGACACCAGAGAGACCCAGTACTTC; D: NA; J: TRBJ2-5; length: 13; size: NA; V: TRBV2
CDR3: CATSIPGAGNTIYF; DNA: TGTGCCACCAGCATCCCAGGGGCTGGAAACACCATATATTTT; D: NA; J: TRBJ1-3; length: 14; size: NA; V: TRBV15
CDR3: CASSSFTGGYEQYF; DNA: TGCGCCAGCAGCTCTTTTACGGGTGGATACGAGCAGTACTTC; D: NA; J: TRBJ2-7; length: 14; size: medium-sized; V: TRBV5-1
CDR3: CASSSAPMNEQYF; DNA: TGTGCCAGCAGTTCAGCCCCGATGAACGAGCAGTACTTC; D: NA; J: TRBJ2-7; length: 13; size: NA; V: TRBV27
CDR3: CSAGAGGPQEQFF; DNA: TGCAGCGCCGGAGCGGGAGGGCCGCAAGAGCAGTTCTTC; D: TRBD2; J: TRBJ2-1; length: 13; size: NA; V: TRBV29-1
CDR3: CSVEDRGVRTEAFF; DNA: TGCAGCGTTGAAGATCGGGGGGTGCGGACTGAAGCTTTCTTT; D: NA; J: TRBJ1-1; length: 14; size: NA; V: TRBV29-1
CDR3: CASSATGTSGGNEQFF; DNA: TGTGCCAGCAGCGCGACCGGGACTAGCGGGGGCAATGAGCAGTTCTTC; D: TRBD2; J: TRBJ2-1; length: 16; size: NA; V: TRBV7-2
CDR3: CASSQIATSDIAGAQYEQYF; DNA: TGTGCCAGCAGCCAAATAGCTACCTCCGACATTGCGGGGGCCCAATACGAGCAGTACTTC; D: NA; J: TRBJ2-7; length: 20; size: NA; V: TRBV4-2
CDR3: CASSFRDKEYTF; DNA: TGCGCCAGCAGCTTCCGGGACAAAGAGTACACCTTC; D: NA; J: TRBJ1-2; length: 12; size: NA; V: TRBV5-1
CDR3: CASSAQAGGGSYEQYF; DNA: TGTGCCAGCAGCGCCCAAGCGGGGGGCGGCTCCTACGAGCAGTACTTC; D: TRBD2; J: TRBJ2-7; length: 16; size: once; V: TRBV9
CDR3: CASRHRSPNEKLFF; DNA: TGTGCCAGCAGGCACAGGAGCCCTAATGAAAAACTGTTTTTT; D: NA; J: TRBJ1-4; length: 14; size: NA; V: TRBV2
CDR3: CASSYRPGQMNTEAFF; DNA: TGTGCCAGCAGTTATAGGCCAGGCCAAATGAACACTGAAGCTTTCTTT; D: NA; J: TRBJ1-1; length: 16; size: few; V: TRBV6-6
CDR3: CASRREDQPQHF; DNA: TGTGCCAGCAGGCGAGAAGATCAGCCCCAGCATTTT; D: NA; J: TRBJ1-5; length: 12; size: NA; V: TRBV12-3/TRBV12-4
CDR3: CASWGGFEQFF; DNA: TGCGCCAGCTGGGGGGGTTTCGAGCAGTTCTTC; D: TRBD2; J: TRBJ2-1; length: 11; size: NA; V: TRBV4-1
CDR3: CASSSAWTERNIQYF; DNA: TGTGCCAGCAGCTCCGCCTGGACAGAGCGGAACATTCAGTACTTC; D: NA; J: TRBJ2-4; length: 15; size: few; V: TRBV7-9
CDR3: CSASSAQETQYF; DNA: TGCAGTGCTAGTAGCGCCCAAGAGACCCAGTACTTC; D: NA; J: TRBJ2-5; length: 12; size: NA; V: TRBV20-1